The 17 T cell receptor beta chains below come from one sample, sequenced in a study of OX40 agonist ivuxolimab in advanced cancers. Generated by immunoSEQ multiplex PCR, the TCRdb table keeps only in-frame clones and is missing some. The sample contains about 66,000 clones, approximately 90% of which appear only once. The material sequenced was CD4+ or CD8+ T cells sorted from blood, taken in a trial of the OX40 agonist ivuxolimab. The receptors stem from an adult with an advanced solid tumor such as melanoma, head and neck, liver or kidney cancer.

This chain links TRBV27 with TRBJ2-3; TRBD2 matches 7 bases. Germline V gene data show CDR1 as MNHEY and CDR2 as SMNVEV (reference sequence). Unmatched junction bases numbered 9, after V lost 5 bases and J lost 4 bases. This CDR3 spans 15 amino acids. The CDR3 nucleotides read TGTGCCAGCAGTCTAAGCGGGAAAGGGGCAGATACGCAGTATTTT. This encodes CASSLSGKGADTQYF.

The gene calls are TRBV6-5 and TRBJ2-2; D may match TRBD1 or TRBD2 (5 bases each). V lost 3 bases, J lost 4 bases, and 12 bases lay in between. Germline loops: CDR1 MNHEY, CDR2 SVGAGI. This CDR3 is built from 15 residues. Here the CDR3 DNA reads TGTGCCAGCAGTTATGGGTTCGGGACCACCGGGGAGCTGTTTTTT. Amino acids: CASSYGFGTTGELFF.

The rearrangement joins TRBV10-1 to TRBJ1-2, with a possible D match to TRBD1 (6 bases). V was clipped by 6 bases and J by 8 bases, with 16 bases between them. Germline V lookup: CDR1 WNHNN, CDR2 SYGVQD (reference sequence). CDR3 length: 13 residues. CDR3 DNA sequence: TGCGCCAGCAGCATAAACCACAGGGAAGGCTACACCTTC. Translated: CASSINHREGYTF.

The chain has TRBV2 and TRBJ2-1; 8 bases line up with TRBD2. V lost 7 bases, J lost 0 bases, and 5 bases stayed unmatched. CDR3 length: 15 amino acids. Germline V gives CDR1 SNHLY, CDR2 FYNNEI. In nucleotides, the CDR3 is TGTGCCAGCAACGGGGGGGAGGGCTCCTACAATGAGCAGTTCTTC. It encodes CASNGGEGSYNEQFF.

The V and J genes are TRBV5-1 and TRBJ1-6; D is perhaps TRBD1 (6 bases). V was clipped by 1 base and J by 11 bases, with 13 bases between them. The CDR3 extends over 14 amino acids. Germline CDR1 SGHRS, CDR2 YFSETQ. The CDR3 region is CASSLWTTGTPLHF. The CDR3 DNA follows: TGCGCCAGCAGCTTGTGGACGACAGGTACACCCCTCCACTTT.

This sequence joins TRBV28 and TRBJ2-1; D possibly corresponds to TRBD1 (7 bases). CDR1 MDHEN and CDR2 SYDVKM come from the germline V gene. Trimming left V 5 bases short and J 1 base short, with 30 bases between. The CDR3 has 21 residues. The DNA for the CDR3 is TGTGCCAGCAGTACAGATTACAGGGGCGAACCCGGGACTGGTTCCTACAATGAGCAGTTCTTC. This encodes CASSTDYRGEPGTGSYNEQFF.

The CDR3, as DNA: TGTGCCAGCAGCCAGACAGGGGCTTACGATGAGCAGTTCTTC. It is translated as CASSQTGAYDEQFF. The chain couples TRBV14 to TRBJ2-1; 8 nucleotides match TRBD1. V was pared by 3 bases and J by 8 bases, with 6 bases of the junction left unmatched. The CDR3 is 14 residues long. CDR1 SGHDN and CDR2 FVKESK come from the germline V gene. The entire variable domain, with the rest obtained from reference TRBV14 and TRBJ2-1, is as follows: EAGVTQFPSHSVIEKGQTVTLRCDPISGHDNLYWYRRVMGKEIKFLLHFVKESKQDESGMPNNRFLAERTGGTYSTLKVQPAELEDSGVYFCASSQTGAYDEQFFGPGTRLTVL.

V and J are TRBV7-8 and TRBJ2-7; D may be TRBD2 (5 bases). The CDR3 runs 14 residues. Germline CDR1 and CDR2: SGHVS and FQNEAQ. V was clipped by 6 bases and J by 0 bases, with 12 bases between them. As DNA, the CDR3 is TGTGCCAGCAGGCCGGACTTTAACTCCTACGAGCAGTACTTC. Its protein product is CASRPDFNSYEQYF.

V gene TRBV6-4 combines with J gene TRBJ2-7; D call uncertain. With 0 bases removed from V and 5 bases from J, the gap between germline ends came to 8 bases. This CDR3 region has 13 residues. Germline CDR1 MRHNA, CDR2 SNTAGT. The CDR3 DNA reads as TGTGCCAGCAGTGACTCCCCCAGGCACGAGCAGTACTTC. Amino acid sequence: CASSDSPRHEQYF.

The chain's CDR3 is CASSWTSGSYEQYF. The CDR3 bases are TGTGCCAGCAGCTGGACTAGCGGGAGTTACGAGCAGTACTTC. The chain joins TRBV7-3 to TRBJ2-7; 13 nucleotides align to TRBD2. The CDR3 is 14 amino acids. Unmatched junction bases numbered 1, after V lost 4 bases and J lost 4 bases. The germline gives CDR1 SGHTA, CDR2 FQGTGA.

The chain is built from TRBV7-6 and TRBJ2-1; 7 bases are shared with TRBD1. Germline V lookup: CDR1 SGHVS, CDR2 FNYEAQ. The CDR3 is 19 amino acids. The ends lost 6 bases at V and 5 bases at J; junction bases unmatched: 22. The CDR3 is CASSHRKQAGGYPDNEQFF. DNA of the CDR3: TGTGCCAGCAGTCATAGAAAGCAGGCAGGGGGATACCCGGACAATGAGCAGTTCTTC.

V and J are TRBV27 and TRBJ1-1; D is unclear. Germline-derived CDR1 and CDR2 are MNHEY and SMNVEV (reference sequence). V shed 5 bases and J shed 7 bases, with 14 bases lying between them. CDR3 size: 13 residues. CDR3 amino acids: CASSTFQRREAFF. As DNA, the CDR3 is TGTGCCAGCAGTACTTTCCAAAGACGTGAAGCTTTCTTT.

As to this clone: The same CDR3 is also encoded by other DNA sequences in this sample. The rearrangement joins TRBV27 to TRBJ2-2; 9 positions agree with TRBD2. In germline, CDR1 is MNHEY, CDR2 SMNVEV (reference sequence). Trimming took 5 bases from V and 6 from J; bases not matched to a gene: 16. The CDR3 is 18 residues long. CDR3 protein: CASSPTLGRGRGAGELFF. The CDR3 nucleotides read TGTGCCAGCAGTCCGACCCTAGGTCGCGGGAGGGGGGCCGGGGAGCTGTTTTTT.

The chain couples TRBV27 to TRBJ1-5; D unresolved. V lost 5 bases and J 1 base, leaving 3 bases between the germline ends. The CDR3 loop spans 12 amino acids. In germline, CDR1 is MNHEY, CDR2 SMNVEV (reference sequence). CDR3 sequence: CASSRSNQPQHF. The DNA for the CDR3 is TGTGCCAGCAGTAGAAGCAATCAGCCCCAGCATTTT.

The chain is built from TRBV30 and TRBJ2-5; TRBD2 is a possible D gene (5 bases). The CDR3 sequence is 14 residues long. V lost 4 bases to trimming and J lost 0 bases, with 12 bases between them. Germline V gene data show CDR1 as GTSNPN and CDR2 as SVGIG (reference sequence). This CDR3 is CAWNRHGNQETQYF. The CDR3 coding sequence is TGTGCCTGGAACCGACACGGGAACCAAGAGACCCAGTACTTC. The whole variable domain, filled in from reference TRBV30 and TRBJ2-5, reads SQTIHQWPATLVQPVGSPLSLECTVEGTSNPNLYWYRQAAGRGLQLLFYSVGIGQISSEVPQNLSASRPQDRQFILSSKKLLLSDSGFYLCAWNRHGNQETQYFGPGTRLLVL.

The chain has TRBV13 and TRBJ2-5, with TRBD1 matching 7 bases. Germline CDR1 is PRHDT and CDR2 is FYEKMQ (reference sequence). With V trimmed by 0 bases and J by 1 base, 5 bases remained unmatched. This CDR3 is 16 amino acids long. In DNA form, the CDR3 reads TGTGCCAGCAGCTTAGGCCCCGGGACAGCCCAAGAGACCCAGTACTTC. This encodes CASSLGPGTAQETQYF.

The chain carries TRBV11-2 and TRBJ2-1, with 7 bases identical to TRBD2. The germline CDR1 and CDR2 sequences are SGHAT and FQNNGV. The CDR3 extends over 16 amino acids. J was trimmed by 0 bases and V by 5 bases; bases with no gene match: 7. DNA of the CDR3: TGTGCCAGCAGCGGGAGCGGGGCCAACTCCTACAATGAGCAGTTCTTC. It translates to CASSGSGANSYNEQFF.